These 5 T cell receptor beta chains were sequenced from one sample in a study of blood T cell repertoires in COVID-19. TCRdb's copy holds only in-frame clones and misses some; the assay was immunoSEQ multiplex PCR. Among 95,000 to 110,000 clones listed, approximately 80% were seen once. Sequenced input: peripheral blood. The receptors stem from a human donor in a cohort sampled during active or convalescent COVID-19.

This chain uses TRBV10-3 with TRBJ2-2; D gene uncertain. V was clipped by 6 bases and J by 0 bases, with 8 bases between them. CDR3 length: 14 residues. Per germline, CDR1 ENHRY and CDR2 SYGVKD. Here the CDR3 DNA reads TGTGCCATCAGCCCAGTAACGAACACCGGGGAGCTGTTTTTT. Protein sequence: CAISPVTNTGELFF.

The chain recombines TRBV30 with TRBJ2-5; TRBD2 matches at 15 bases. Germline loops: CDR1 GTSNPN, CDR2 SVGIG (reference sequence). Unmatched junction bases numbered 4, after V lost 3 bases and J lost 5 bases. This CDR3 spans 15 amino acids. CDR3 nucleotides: TGTGCCTGGAGGCCAGGGACTAGCGGGGGGGAGACCCAGTACTTC. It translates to CAWRPGTSGGETQYF.

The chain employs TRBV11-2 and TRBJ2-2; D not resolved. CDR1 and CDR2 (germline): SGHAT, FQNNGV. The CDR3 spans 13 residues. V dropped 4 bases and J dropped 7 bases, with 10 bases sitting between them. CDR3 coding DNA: TGTGCCAGCAGCTCGGTACTTGTCGGGGAGCTGTTTTTT. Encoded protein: CASSSVLVGELFF. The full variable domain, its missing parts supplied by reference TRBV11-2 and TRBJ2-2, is EAGVAQSPRYKIIEKRQSVAFWCNPISGHATLYWYQQILGQGPKLLIQFQNNGVVDDSQLPKDRFSAERLKGVDSTLKIQPAKLEDSAVYLCASSSVLVGELFFGEGSRLTVL.

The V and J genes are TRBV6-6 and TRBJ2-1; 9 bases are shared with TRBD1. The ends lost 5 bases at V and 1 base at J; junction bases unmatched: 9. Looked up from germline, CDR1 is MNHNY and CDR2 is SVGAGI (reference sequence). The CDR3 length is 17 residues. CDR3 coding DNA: TGTGCCAGCAGTCGGGGACAGGGACGTAGGTCCTACAATGAGCAGTTCTTC. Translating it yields CASSRGQGRRSYNEQFF.

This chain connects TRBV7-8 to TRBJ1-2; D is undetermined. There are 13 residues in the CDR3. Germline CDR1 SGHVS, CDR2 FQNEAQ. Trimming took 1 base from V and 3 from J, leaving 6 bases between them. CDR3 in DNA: TGTGCCAGCAGCTTAGTGGGCGACTATGGCTACACCTTC. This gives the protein CASSLVGDYGYTF.